The 30 T cell receptor beta chains reported below all come from one sample, sequenced in a study of cytomegalovirus exposure and HLA in healthy donors (dated by TCRdb to the late 2010s). Receptor amplification or capture employed the immunoSEQ multiplex PCR assay. For the multiplex PCR, a mixture combining 60 forward primers for TCR Vbeta segments and 13 reverse primers for TCR Jbeta segments was used. TCRdb took this table from immuneACCESS and kept in-frame rearrangements with V and J called. Such tables lack part of the clones; where checked against another copy, unresolved V genes explain under half of the gap, and the rest is unexplained. This sample holds under 200,000 clones; approximately 80% were observed only once. The top ten constitute around 3.6% of the sample. The sequenced sample was PBMCs. All receptors come from a man aged 35-49 years in good health and CMV-seropositive.

This chain uses TRBV7-9 with TRBJ2-5; 14 bases agree with TRBD2. The CDR3 is 15 amino acids. Trimming cost V 5 bases and J 6 bases; bases outside gene matches: 5. Germline values: CDR1 SEHNR, CDR2 FQNEAQ (reference sequence). The CDR3: CASSQGTSGRQTQYF. The CDR3 coding sequence is TGTGCCAGCAGCCAAGGGACTAGCGGGAGACAGACCCAGTACTTC. Full variable domain (outside the CDR3, taken from reference TRBV7-9 and TRBJ2-5): DTGVSQNPRHKITKRGQNVTFRCDPISEHNRLYWYRQTLGQGPEFLTYFQNEAQLEKSRLLSDRFSAERPKGSFSTLEIQRTEQGDSAMYLCASSQGTSGRQTQYFGPGTRLLVL.

J is TRBJ2-5 and V is TRBV18, with a weak D call TRBD2 (6 bases). Germline V lookup: CDR1 KGHSH, CDR2 LQKENI. There are 12 residues in the CDR3. The germline V and J ends were trimmed by 2 bases and 5 bases, with 6 bases remaining between them. As DNA, the CDR3 is TGTGCCAGCTCACCAGGGAGGGAGACCCAGTACTTC. Translating gives CASSPGRETQYF.

This clone was seen a single time. The chain joins TRBV6-1 to TRBJ1-4, with no clear D. There are 15 residues in the CDR3. Trimming cost V 2 bases and J 3 bases, with 10 bases left between them. The germline CDR1 and CDR2 sequences are MNHNS and SASEGT. CDR3 in DNA: TGTGCCAGCAGTGAACGGTTGGGCTCTAATGAAAAACTGTTTTTT. This translates into CASSERLGSNEKLFF.

The chain employs TRBV7-9 and TRBJ1-4; 7 nucleotides line up with TRBD1. There are 15 residues in the CDR3. V shed 2 bases and J 0 bases; nucleotides not matched to a gene: 0. In germline, CDR1 is SEHNR, CDR2 FQNEAQ (reference sequence). CDR3 DNA: TGTGCCAGCAGCTTAACAGGGGCAACTAATGAAAAACTGTTTTTT. Translating gives CASSLTGATNEKLFF.

V and J are TRBV13 and TRBJ2-4; TRBD2 is a possible D gene (5 bases). Germline V gene lookup returns CDR1 PRHDT and CDR2 FYEKMQ (reference sequence). The CDR3 is 16 residues long. V was clipped by 3 bases and J by 1 base, with 13 bases between them. CDR3 DNA: TGTGCCAGCAGCTTGAGGACTCTAGGGGCCAAAAACATTCAGTACTTC. This codes for CASSLRTLGAKNIQYF.

The chain recombines TRBV5-1 with TRBJ1-5; no firm D call. CDR1 is SGHRS and CDR2 is YFSETQ in the germline V gene. The V end was cut by 2 bases, the J end by 6 bases, with 9 bases between. The CDR3 consists of 13 residues. The CDR3 nucleotides read TGCGCCAGCAGCTTCAGTTCGGGTCAGCCCCAGCATTTT. Its translation is CASSFSSGQPQHF.

This chain connects TRBV25-1 to TRBJ1-1; TRBD1 matches at 11 bases. The CDR3 is made up of 14 amino acids. The J segment lost 3 bases and the V segment lost 6 bases, leaving 3 bases of the junction unmatched. Germline V gene data show CDR1 as MGHDK and CDR2 as SYGVNS. The CDR3 DNA reads as TGTGCCAGCAGCCGGGGACAGGGGGACACTGAAGCTTTCTTT. Translation: CASSRGQGDTEAFF.

The J gene is TRBJ2-7, the V gene TRBV4-1; perhaps TRBD1 as D (5 bases). The V and J ends lost 1 base and 6 bases respectively, with 16 bases between them. Germline V gives CDR1 MGHRA, CDR2 YSYEKL. The CDR3 is made up of 15 amino acids. CDR3: CASSQVSQGTGEQYF. In nucleotides, the CDR3 is TGCGCCAGCAGCCAAGTCTCTCAGGGAACGGGCGAGCAGTACTTC.

This rearrangement joins TRBV4-3 to TRBJ2-2; TRBD1 is a possible D gene (6 bases). V was cut by 0 bases and J by 6 bases, with 14 bases left in between. This CDR3 is built from 16 residues. The germline CDR1 and CDR2 sequences are LGHNA and YSLEER. CDR3 loop: CASSQDNRDSAGELFF. The CDR3 nucleotides are TGCGCCAGCAGCCAAGATAACAGGGATAGCGCCGGGGAGCTGTTTTTT.

This rearrangement joins TRBV10-3 to TRBJ1-2, with a weak D call TRBD1 (6 bases). Germline loops: CDR1 ENHRY, CDR2 SYGVKD. CDR3 size: 18 residues. Trimming shortened V by 0 bases and J by 1 base, and 18 bases separated the two germline ends. The CDR3 loop is CAISESMPGTPDNYGYTF. CDR3 bases: TGTGCCATCAGTGAGTCGATGCCCGGGACACCCGATAACTATGGCTACACCTTC.

The V and J genes are TRBV15 and TRBJ2-2; a weak D match, TRBD1 (6 bases). The CDR3 sequence is 16 residues long. Trimming left V 1 base short and J 5 bases short, with 14 bases between. CDR1 and CDR2 from the germline V gene are LNHNV and YYDKDF (reference sequence). CDR3 loop: CATSRGDRTGTGELFF. CDR3 DNA sequence: TGTGCCACCAGCAGAGGCGACAGGACGGGAACCGGGGAGCTGTTTTTT.

The rearrangement joins TRBV5-4 to TRBJ1-2; D might be TRBD1 (6 bases). The CDR3 covers 15 residues. Trimming took 3 bases from V and 2 from J, leaving 14 bases between them. Germline V gives CDR1 SGHNT, CDR2 YYREEE (reference sequence). CDR3 residues: CASSYRGGGNYGYTF. The CDR3 DNA is TGTGCCAGCAGCTACCGGGGAGGGGGAAACTATGGCTACACCTTC.

V is TRBV10-1 and J is TRBJ1-1; perhaps TRBD1 as D (5 bases). The CDR3 length is 13 residues. Per the germline V gene, CDR1 is WNHNN and CDR2 is SYGVQD (reference sequence). V shed 8 bases and J shed 3 bases, with 13 bases lying between them. In DNA, the CDR3 is TGCGCCAGCCGAGGCCGGGGGGACACTGAAGCTTTCTTT. Protein sequence: CASRGRGDTEAFF.

The CDR3 region is CASSLKISHEQYF. The CDR3 DNA reads as TGTGCCAGCAGCTTAAAAATTTCTCACGAGCAGTACTTC. This sequence joins TRBV7-2 and TRBJ2-7, with D unclear. Germline CDR1 SGHTA, CDR2 FQGNSA. V was cut by 2 bases and J by 5 bases, with 10 bases left in between. This CDR3 contains 13 residues.

The chain is built from TRBV5-5 and TRBJ2-1; 7 nucleotides align to TRBD1. Germline trimming cut 4 bases from V and 5 bases from J; bases unmatched to any gene: 9. The CDR3 sequence is 15 residues long. From germline, CDR1 is SGHKS and CDR2 YYEKEE (reference sequence). The CDR3 loop reads CASSRQGSGHNEQFF. DNA for the CDR3: TGTGCCAGCAGCAGACAGGGTTCCGGCCACAATGAGCAGTTCTTC. Together with reference TRBV5-5 and TRBJ2-1, the CDR3 gives the full variable domain: DAGVTQSPTHLIKTRGQQVTLRCSPISGHKSVSWYQQVLGQGPQFIFQYYEKEERGRGNFPDRFSARQFPNYSSELNVNALLLGDSALYLCASSRQGSGHNEQFFGPGTRLTVL.

The chain joins TRBV5-1 to TRBJ2-5, with TRBD2 identical over 14 bases. This CDR3 is 19 amino acids long. CDR1 and CDR2 from the germline V gene are SGHRS and YFSETQ. V shed 2 bases, J shed 1 base, and the junction held 10 bases outside the gene matches. This CDR3 is CASSFRARTSGRTQETQYF. The CDR3 DNA reads as TGCGCCAGCAGCTTTAGAGCCCGGACTAGCGGGAGGACCCAAGAGACCCAGTACTTC.

V and J are TRBV2 and TRBJ2-3; 7 bases match TRBD1. V was clipped by 7 bases and J by 2 bases; unmatched bases: 6. The CDR3 loop spans 14 amino acids. Germline CDR1 is SNHLY and CDR2 is FYNNEI. The CDR3 reads CASKKGGPTDTQYF. CDR3 DNA: TGTGCCAGCAAGAAAGGGGGCCCCACAGATACGCAGTATTTT.

The table lists this clone with a count of one. CDR3 nucleotide sequence: TGTGCCAGCTCACCACCCGAGGCCTTGATCAATGAGCAGTTCTTC. Residues: CASSPPEALINEQFF. The chain is built from TRBV18 and TRBJ2-1, with unresolved D. V lost 0 bases, J lost 6 bases, and 12 bases lay in between. Germline CDR1 KGHSH, CDR2 LQKENI. This CDR3 region has 15 residues.

V gene TRBV7-2 combines with J gene TRBJ2-5; TRBD1 might be the D (6 bases). Per germline, CDR1 SGHTA and CDR2 FQGNSA. V was trimmed by 6 bases and J by 1 base, leaving 12 bases between them. This CDR3 has 14 residues. CDR3 sequence reads: CASRRDRSQETQYF. The CDR3 nucleotides read TGTGCCAGCAGACGAGACAGGTCCCAAGAGACCCAGTACTTC.

In its sample, this clone was seen once. This rearrangement joins TRBV11-3 to TRBJ2-7, with TRBD1 matching 9 bases. V lost 5 bases to trimming and J lost 4 bases; unmatched junction nucleotides: 12. Germline V lookup: CDR1 SGHNT, CDR2 YENEEA. CDR3 size: 16 residues. As DNA, the CDR3 is TGTGCCAGCAGCCCGTCTTCAAGGACAGGGGATTACGAGCAGTACTTC. Encoded protein: CASSPSSRTGDYEQYF.

This clone was picked up a small number of times. The rearrangement uses TRBV28 and TRBJ1-2; 7 bases map to TRBD1. Germline CDR1 MDHEN, CDR2 SYDVKM. V shed 3 bases and J 5 bases; nucleotides not matched to a gene: 3. The CDR3 has 13 residues. The CDR3 spells CASSFKGAYGYTF. The CDR3 DNA reads TGTGCCAGCAGTTTCAAGGGGGCTTATGGCTACACCTTC.

The chain carries TRBV27 and TRBJ1-1; 9 bases are shared with TRBD1. CDR3 size: 18 residues. Germline CDR1 is MNHEY and CDR2 is SMNVEV (reference sequence). Losses at the gene ends were 3 bases for V and 3 bases for J; bases not matched to a gene: 14. CDR3: CASSFGGTGLRWDTEAFF. DNA for the CDR3: TGTGCCAGCAGTTTCGGGGGGACAGGGCTCCGATGGGACACTGAAGCTTTCTTT.

The J gene is TRBJ2-6, the V gene TRBV4-2; D unresolved. The V gene's germline CDR1 is LGHNA and CDR2 YNFKEQ. The CDR3 length is 17 residues. Trimming left V 0 bases short and J 1 base short, with 10 bases between. The CDR3 DNA reads as TGTGCCAGCAGCCAAGAGGGCCCATCTTCTGGGGCCAACGTCCTGACTTTC. Its protein product is CASSQEGPSSGANVLTF.

The chain links TRBV9 to TRBJ1-6; D gene unclear. Trimming stripped 0 bases from V and 11 bases from J, with 12 bases between. The length of the CDR3 is 14 residues. Germline loops: CDR1 SGDLS, CDR2 YYNGEE. CDR3 residues: CASSVGRSLAPLHF. In DNA, the CDR3 is TGTGCCAGCAGCGTAGGCAGGTCCTTGGCACCCCTCCACTTT.

This clone has a handful of counts. This rearrangement joins TRBV19 to TRBJ1-5; 8 bases are shared with TRBD1. Trimming cost V 7 bases and J 0 bases; bases outside gene matches: 5. Germline assignment: CDR1 LNHDA and CDR2 SQIVND (reference sequence). The CDR3 consists of 15 residues. The CDR3 sequence is CASNTTGDSNQPQHF. The CDR3, as DNA: TGTGCCAGTAACACGACAGGGGATAGCAATCAGCCCCAGCATTTT.

This clone was seen once. The chain uses TRBV5-1 and TRBJ1-2, with D possibly TRBD1 on 6 matching bases. CDR3 size: 15 residues. With 0 bases removed from V and 5 bases from J, the gap between germline ends came to 14 bases. Germline CDR1 SGHRS, CDR2 YFSETQ. The CDR3: CASSLVGADWYGYTF. DNA of the CDR3: TGCGCCAGCAGCTTGGTGGGGGCAGATTGGTATGGCTACACCTTC.

The rearrangement uses TRBV4-2 and TRBJ1-5, with 12 bases that match TRBD1. The CDR3 sequence is 15 residues long. Germline V CDR1 and CDR2: LGHNA, YNFKEQ. Trimming removed 3 bases from V and 6 bases from J; junction bases left unmatched: 3. Here the CDR3 DNA reads TGTGCCAGCAGCCAGGGACAGGGGGCCCTTCAGCCCCAGCATTTT. Amino acid sequence: CASSQGQGALQPQHF.

This clone came up a few times. This sequence joins TRBV27 and TRBJ1-2; 9 bases fit TRBD1. The V segment lost 5 bases and the J segment 5 bases; nucleotides outside the gene matches: 9. Germline CDR1 reads MNHEY; CDR2 reads SMNVEV (reference sequence). The CDR3 length is 15 residues. The CDR3: CASSPRDRVGYGYTF. Here the CDR3 DNA reads TGTGCCAGCAGTCCCCGGGACAGGGTGGGATATGGCTACACCTTC.

This clone was seen more than once but under ten times. The CDR3 loop reads CASSYSGEQGDTQYF. The CDR3 DNA reads as TGTGCCAGCAGTTACTCCGGGGAACAGGGCGATACGCAGTATTTT. The chain links TRBV6-5 to TRBJ2-3; TRBD1 is a possible D gene (6 bases). This CDR3 has 15 amino acids. Germline loops: CDR1 MNHEY, CDR2 SVGAGI. The germline V and J ends were trimmed by 0 bases and 6 bases, with 13 bases remaining between them.

The genes are TRBV6-1 and TRBJ2-1; TRBD2 matches at 7 bases. The CDR3 extends over 17 amino acids. V was clipped by 4 bases and J by 0 bases; unmatched bases: 9. Germline values: CDR1 MNHNS, CDR2 SASEGT. CDR3 nucleotides: TGTGCCAGCAGTGGTCCCCACGGCGGGAGCTCCTACAATGAGCAGTTCTTC. Encoded protein: CASSGPHGGSSYNEQFF.